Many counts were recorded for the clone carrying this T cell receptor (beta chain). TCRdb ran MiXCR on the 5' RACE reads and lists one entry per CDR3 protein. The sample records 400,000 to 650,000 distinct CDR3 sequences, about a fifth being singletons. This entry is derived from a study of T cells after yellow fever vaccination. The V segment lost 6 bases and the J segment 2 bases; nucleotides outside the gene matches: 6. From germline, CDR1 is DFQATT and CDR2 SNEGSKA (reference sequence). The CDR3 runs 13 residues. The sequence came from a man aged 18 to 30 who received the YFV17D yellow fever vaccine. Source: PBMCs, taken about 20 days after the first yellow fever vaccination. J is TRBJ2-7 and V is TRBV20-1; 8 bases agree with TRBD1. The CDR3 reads CSAPGQGAYEQYV. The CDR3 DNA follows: TGCAGTGCCCCCGGACAGGGCGCCTACGAGCAGTACGTC.